This record concerns one T cell receptor (beta chain) sequence. This sample stems from a study of T cells in women clearing cervical HPV infection. Repertoires were generated with immunoSEQ multiplex PCR, while TCRdb's copy carries only in-frame clones and drops some. With 30,000 to 45,000 clones in the sample, the ten largest clones hold roughly 1.6%. Sequencing was carried out using blood buffy coat. This TCR derives from a woman between 18 and 69 years old with a cervical HPV16 infection that either progressed to CIN3+ or cleared (not recorded which).

The sequenced CDR3 bases are TGTGCCAGCTCGACGCCGGGGGAGAGCTATGGC. This translates into CASSTPGESYG. The complete CDR3 reads CASSTPGESYGYTF. V gene TRBV10-3 combines with J gene TRBJ1-2, with D possibly being TRBD1 (5 bases). The read terminates 3 residues before the CDR3 end, so the remaining end is supplied by the germline J gene. The germline V gene has CDR1 ENHRY and CDR2 SYGVKD. V lost 10 bases and J 4 bases, leaving 19 bases between the germline ends. The CDR3 runs 14 residues.